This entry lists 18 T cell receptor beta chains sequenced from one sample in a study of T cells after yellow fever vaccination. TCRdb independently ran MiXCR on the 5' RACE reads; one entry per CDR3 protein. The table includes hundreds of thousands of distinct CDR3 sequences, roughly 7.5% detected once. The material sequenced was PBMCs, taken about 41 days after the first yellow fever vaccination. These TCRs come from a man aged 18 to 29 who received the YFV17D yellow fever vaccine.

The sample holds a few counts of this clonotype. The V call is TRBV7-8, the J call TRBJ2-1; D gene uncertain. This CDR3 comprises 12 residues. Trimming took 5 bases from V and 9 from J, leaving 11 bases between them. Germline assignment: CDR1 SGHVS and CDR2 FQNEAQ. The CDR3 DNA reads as TGTGCCAGCAGCCCCGTCTGGGTTGAGCAGTTCTTC. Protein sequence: CASSPVWVEQFF.

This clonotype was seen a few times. The CDR3 bases are TGTGCCACCAGCAGATCCGGGGGGTCGGATACGCAGTATTTT. It yields the protein CATSRSGGSDTQYF. This chain links TRBV15 with TRBJ2-3; 7 nucleotides match TRBD2. The CDR3 runs to 14 residues. Germline loops: CDR1 LNHNV, CDR2 YYDKDF (reference sequence). J lost 6 bases, V lost 2 bases, and 5 bases had no gene match. Full variable domain (missing parts from reference TRBV15 and TRBJ2-3): DAMVIQNPRYQVTQFGKPVTLSCSQTLNHNVMYWYQQKSSQAPKLLFHYYDKDFNNEADTPDNFQSRRPNTSFCFLDIRSPGLGDTAMYLCATSRSGGSDTQYFGPGTRLTVL.

CDR3 amino acids: CAISESGTDQPQHF. The CDR3 DNA reads as TGTGCCATCAGTGAATCCGGGACAGATCAGCCCCAGCATTTT. The chain combines TRBV10-3 with TRBJ1-5, with TRBD1 matching over 7 bases. Germline trimming cut 3 bases from V and 5 bases from J; bases unmatched to any gene: 4. This CDR3 has 14 residues. Germline loops: CDR1 ENHRY, CDR2 SYGVKD.

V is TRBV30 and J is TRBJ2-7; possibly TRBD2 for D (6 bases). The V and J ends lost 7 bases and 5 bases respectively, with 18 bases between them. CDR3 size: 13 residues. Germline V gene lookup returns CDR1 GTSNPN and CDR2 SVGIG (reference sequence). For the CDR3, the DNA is TGTGCCTCAGGCGGGGCCCATTCCGACGAGCAGTACTTC. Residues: CASGGAHSDEQYF.

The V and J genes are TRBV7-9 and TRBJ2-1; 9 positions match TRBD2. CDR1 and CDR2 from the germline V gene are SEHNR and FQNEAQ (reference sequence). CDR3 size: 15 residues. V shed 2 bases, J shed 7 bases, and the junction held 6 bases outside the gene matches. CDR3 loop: CASSLTGLASNEQFF. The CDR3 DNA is TGTGCCAGCAGCTTAACTGGACTAGCGTCAAATGAGCAGTTCTTC.

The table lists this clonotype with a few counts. In DNA form, the CDR3 reads TGTGCCAGCAGCTCTAGTAGGGGACTCACAGATACGCAGTATTTT. Amino acids: CASSSSRGLTDTQYF. The V gene is TRBV11-2, the J gene TRBJ2-3; a possible D gene is TRBD2 (6 bases). The germline V gene has CDR1 SGHAT and CDR2 FQNNGV. The V end was cut by 4 bases, the J end by 2 bases, with 13 bases between. The CDR3 length is 15 residues.

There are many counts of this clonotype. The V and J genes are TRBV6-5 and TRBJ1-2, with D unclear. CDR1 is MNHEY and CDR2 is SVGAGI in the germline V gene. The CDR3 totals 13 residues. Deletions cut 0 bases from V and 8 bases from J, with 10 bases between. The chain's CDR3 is CASSYSKDKGYTF. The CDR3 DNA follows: TGTGCCAGCAGTTACTCGAAAGATAAGGGCTACACCTTC.

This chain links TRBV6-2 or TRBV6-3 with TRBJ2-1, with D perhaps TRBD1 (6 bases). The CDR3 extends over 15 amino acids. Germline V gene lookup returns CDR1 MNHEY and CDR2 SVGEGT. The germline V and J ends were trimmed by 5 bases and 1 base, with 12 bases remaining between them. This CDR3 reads CASSGLRGSYNEQFF. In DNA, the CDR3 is TGTGCCAGCAGTGGGTTGAGGGGGTCCTACAATGAGCAGTTCTTC.

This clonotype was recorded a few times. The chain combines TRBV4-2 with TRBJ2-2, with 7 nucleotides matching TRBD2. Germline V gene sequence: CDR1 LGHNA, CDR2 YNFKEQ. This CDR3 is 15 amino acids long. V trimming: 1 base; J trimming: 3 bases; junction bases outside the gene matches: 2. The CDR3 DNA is TGTGCCAGCAGCCAAGTGGGGGGGGACACCGGGGAGCTGTTTTTT. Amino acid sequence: CASSQVGGDTGELFF.

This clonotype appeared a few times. CDR3 nucleotide sequence: TGCAGTGCTAGAGATCAGGCTAGCGGGGGATACAATGAGCAGTTCTTC. Its protein product is CSARDQASGGYNEQFF. This chain connects TRBV20-1 to TRBJ2-1; 10 bases line up with TRBD2. CDR3 length: 16 residues. Losses at the gene ends were 0 bases for V and 4 bases for J; bases not matched to a gene: 6. Looked up from germline, CDR1 is DFQATT and CDR2 is SNEGSKA (reference sequence).

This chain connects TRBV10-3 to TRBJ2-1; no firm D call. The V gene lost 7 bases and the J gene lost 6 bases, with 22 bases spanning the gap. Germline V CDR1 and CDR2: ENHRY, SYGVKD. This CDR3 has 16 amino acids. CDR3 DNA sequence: TGTGCCATCACCGCCATTCCCGGTAGTGCCAGCAATGAGCAGTTCTTC. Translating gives CAITAIPGSASNEQFF.

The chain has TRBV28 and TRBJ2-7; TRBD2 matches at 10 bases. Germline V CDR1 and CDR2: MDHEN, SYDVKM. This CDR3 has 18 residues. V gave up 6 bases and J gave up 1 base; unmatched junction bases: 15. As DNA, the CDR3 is TGTGCCAGCAGGTCGGCTAGCGGGGGCTATAACCCTTCCTACGAGCAGTACGTC. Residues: CASRSASGGYNPSYEQYV.

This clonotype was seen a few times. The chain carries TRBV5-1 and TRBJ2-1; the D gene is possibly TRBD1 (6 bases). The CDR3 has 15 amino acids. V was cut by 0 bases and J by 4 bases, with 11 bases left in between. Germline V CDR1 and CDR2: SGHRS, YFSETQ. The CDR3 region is CASSLVDREYNEQFF. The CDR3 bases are TGCGCCAGCAGCTTGGTGGACAGAGAGTACAATGAGCAGTTCTTC.

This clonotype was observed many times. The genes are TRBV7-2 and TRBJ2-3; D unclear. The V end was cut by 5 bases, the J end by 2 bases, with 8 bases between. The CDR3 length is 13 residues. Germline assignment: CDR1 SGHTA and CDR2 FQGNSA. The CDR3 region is CASSRLITDTQYF. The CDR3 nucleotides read TGTGCCAGCAGCCGTCTCATCACAGATACGCAGTATTTT.

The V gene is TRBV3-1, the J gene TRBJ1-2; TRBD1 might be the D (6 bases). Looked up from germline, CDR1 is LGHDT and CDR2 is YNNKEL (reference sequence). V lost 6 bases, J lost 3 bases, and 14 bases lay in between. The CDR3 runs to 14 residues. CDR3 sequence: CASRETGSHYGYTF. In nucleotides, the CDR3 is TGTGCCAGCAGAGAGACAGGTTCCCACTATGGCTACACCTTC.

CDR3 coding DNA: TGTGCCAGCAGCCTATCGGACAGGCTTACGAACACCGGGGAGCTGTTTTTT. Translated, it gives CASSLSDRLTNTGELFF. The rearrangement links TRBV7-6 to TRBJ2-2; 7 nucleotides agree with TRBD1. After removal of 5 bases from V and 0 bases from J, the junction contained 9 bases not matched to a gene. There are 17 residues in the CDR3. Germline CDR1 is SGHVS and CDR2 is FNYEAQ.

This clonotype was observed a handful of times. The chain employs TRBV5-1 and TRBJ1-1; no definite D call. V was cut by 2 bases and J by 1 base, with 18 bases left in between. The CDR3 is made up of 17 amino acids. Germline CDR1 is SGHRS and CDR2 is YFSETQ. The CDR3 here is CASSFSGPAFANTEAFF. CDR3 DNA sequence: TGCGCCAGCAGCTTCTCGGGTCCGGCCTTCGCGAACACTGAAGCTTTCTTT.

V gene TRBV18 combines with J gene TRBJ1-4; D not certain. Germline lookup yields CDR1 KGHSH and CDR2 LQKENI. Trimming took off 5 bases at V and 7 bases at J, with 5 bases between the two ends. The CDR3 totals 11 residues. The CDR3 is CASSDGEKLFF. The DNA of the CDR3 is TGTGCCAGCTCAGACGGTGAAAAACTGTTTTTT. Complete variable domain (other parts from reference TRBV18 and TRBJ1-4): NAGVMQNPRHLVRRRGQEARLRCSPMKGHSHVYWYRQLPEEGLKFMVYLQKENIIDESGMPKERFSAEFPKEGPSILRIQQVVRGDSAAYFCASSDGEKLFFGSGTQLSVL.